A single sample gave rise to the 5 T cell receptor beta chains below, sequenced in a study of T cell responses to AZD1222 COVID-19 vaccine. Sequenced by immunoSEQ multiplex PCR; TCRdb stores in-frame clones only, minus some. The table lists 140,000 to 150,000 clones, roughly 91% of them singletons. The starting material was peripheral blood, obtained on day 0 of AZD1222 vaccination. These receptors all stem from an adult in good health.

The chain employs TRBV9 and TRBJ2-1; D is unresolved. The germline V gene encodes CDR1 SGDLS and CDR2 YYNGEE. Trimming took 4 bases from V and 2 from J, leaving 4 bases between them. This CDR3 spans 12 amino acids. The CDR3 sequence: CASSTAYNEQFF. The CDR3 DNA follows: TGTGCCAGCAGCACTGCCTACAATGAGCAGTTCTTC.

The chain links TRBV7-9 to TRBJ1-6; 9 bases match TRBD1. Germline V lookup: CDR1 SEHNR, CDR2 FQNEAQ (reference sequence). With V trimmed by 6 bases and J by 7 bases, 16 bases remained unmatched. CDR3 length: 18 residues. The CDR3 spells CASSPPGQGSVGNSPLHF. DNA of the CDR3: TGTGCCAGCAGTCCACCGGGACAGGGAAGCGTAGGGAATTCACCCCTCCACTTT.

The chain has TRBV30 and TRBJ2-1; no definite D call. CDR3 size: 15 residues. CDR1 GTSNPN and CDR2 SVGIG come from the germline V gene (reference sequence). V was shortened by 0 bases and J by 2 bases, with 11 bases between the two germline ends. The CDR3 sequence: CAWSVEAAAYNEQFF. The CDR3 DNA sequence: TGTGCCTGGAGTGTAGAGGCGGCAGCCTACAATGAGCAGTTCTTC.

In its sample, this clone was seen once. The genes are TRBV27 and TRBJ1-2, with TRBD1 identical over 7 bases. This CDR3 spans 13 amino acids. In germline, CDR1 is MNHEY, CDR2 SMNVEV (reference sequence). Trimming at V came to 6 bases and at J to 10 bases, leaving 11 bases not matched to a gene. The CDR3, as DNA: TGTGCCAGCAGCTATGGGACAGCCGAGGACTACACCTTC. This encodes CASSYGTAEDYTF.

The rearrangement joins TRBV7-6 to TRBJ1-6; 7 bases are shared with TRBD1. The CDR3 runs 20 residues. The germline V gene encodes CDR1 SGHVS and CDR2 FNYEAQ. V gave up 2 bases and J gave up 0 bases; unmatched junction bases: 13. The CDR3 protein is CASSLIEQVTGSSYNSPLHF. CDR3 DNA: TGTGCCAGCAGCTTAATCGAACAGGTGACAGGGAGCTCCTATAATTCACCCCTCCACTTT.